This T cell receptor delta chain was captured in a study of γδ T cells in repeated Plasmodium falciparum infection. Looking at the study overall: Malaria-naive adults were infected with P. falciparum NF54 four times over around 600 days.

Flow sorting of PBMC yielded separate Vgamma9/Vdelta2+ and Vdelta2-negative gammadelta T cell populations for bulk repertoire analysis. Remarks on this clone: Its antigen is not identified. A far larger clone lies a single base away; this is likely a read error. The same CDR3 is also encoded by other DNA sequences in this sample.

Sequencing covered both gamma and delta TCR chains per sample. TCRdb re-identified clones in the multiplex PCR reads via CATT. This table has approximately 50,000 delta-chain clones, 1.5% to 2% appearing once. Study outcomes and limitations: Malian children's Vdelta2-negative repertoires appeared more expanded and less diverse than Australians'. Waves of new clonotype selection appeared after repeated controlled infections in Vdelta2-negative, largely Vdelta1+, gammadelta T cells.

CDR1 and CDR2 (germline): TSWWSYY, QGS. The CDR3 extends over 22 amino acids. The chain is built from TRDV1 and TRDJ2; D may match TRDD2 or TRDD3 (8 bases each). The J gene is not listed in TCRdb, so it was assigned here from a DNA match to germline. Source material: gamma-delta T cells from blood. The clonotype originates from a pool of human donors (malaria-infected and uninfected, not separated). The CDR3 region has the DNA TGCGCTCTTGGGGAACTAGGTTCTTCCTACGTGGGATACGCGCCTTTGACAGCACAACTCTTCTTT. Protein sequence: CALGELGSSYVGYAPLTAQLFF.